This T cell receptor beta chain came from a study of T cell responses to AZD1222 COVID-19 vaccine (dated by TCRdb to about 2021). Background for the entire study: AZD1222 recipients whose second dose came at about 4 weeks and those whose second dose came at about 12 weeks were combined into one group, since spike-specific TCR depth and breadth did not differ between the two schedules. A total of 233 trial participants underwent TCR sequencing, of whom about 200 received two doses of AZD1222 and 26 received two doses of the MenACWY control vaccine. Trial participants were enrolled into age subgroups of 18-55, 56-69 and 70-plus years, which contained around 150, 28 and 57 TCR-sequenced participants, respectively. Paper-wide results and their limitations: Spike-specific TCR breadth and depth rose significantly after two AZD1222 doses compared with day 0 and with MenACWY recipients. The whole spike protein was spanned by vaccine-associated CD4 TCRs, and dominant responses were seen in regions 160-218 and 743-854. Participants were mostly white British and included more females than males, and it was suggested by the authors that clonal diversity may have been underestimated. In the small 56-69-year group, the increase in depth fell short of significance, most likely because of low power. Nearly half of unique spike-specific TCRs reportedly recognized epitopes outside regions mutated in the B.1.351 and B.1.1.7 variants. Conclusions about previously exposed vaccinees are limited, since just a handful of AZD1222 recipients were seropositive for SARS-CoV-2 at baseline. Because no day 14 peak-response samples were available, repertoires were characterized only after the peak T cell response.

This specimen's time point label, interpreted: baseline before first vaccination. Vaccinee samples came from UK trials COV001 and COV002, including a single-blind randomized controlled phase 2/3 trial of AZD1222 (ChAdOx1 nCoV-19) in healthy adults. For TCRbeta chain sequencing, PBMC samples were collected from trial participants at day 0 and at day 28 after the second dose. Regarding this clone: Its antigen has not been determined. Base qualities are not recorded, but no much larger clone differs from it by a single base.

The CDR3 regions of human TCRbeta chains were analyzed by immunosequencing. Per the original workflow: TCRs in the repertoires were compared against a reference library of SARS-CoV-2-specific TCRs that had been generated with the MIRA antigen-specificity platform. Breadth meant the fraction of unique TCRs that were SARS-CoV-2-associated, whereas depth meant the fraction of total T cells that were SARS-CoV-2-associated. Using the MIRA data, each spike-specific TCR was assigned both to the spike region to which the TCR was reactive and to a CD4 or CD8 class. Log10-transformed breadth and depth values were compared by one-way ANOVA with Sidak's multiple comparisons tests. This is the immuneACCESS table as TCRdb keeps it, with only in-frame sequences that have V and J called. A part of the clones is gone; compared with another copy, unresolved V genes explain less than half, and the rest is unexplained. V, J and clone size are those of that table, while D and trimming were read from the DNA. A total of about 130,000 clones appear in this sample, 93% of them only once. The top ten constitute about 3% of the sample.

Material: peripheral blood, obtained on day 0 of AZD1222 vaccination. The origin of this receptor is an adult in good health.

The base sequence is TGTGCCAGCAGCTCGGGACTTAAGGAGACCCAGTACTTC. Protein translation: CASSSGLKETQYF. Recombination linked TRBV11-2 to TRBJ2-5, and the D gene may be TRBD2, 6 bases matching. At the junction V is shortened by 4 bases and J by 5 bases, with 11 bases in between. Reading the germline V gene gives CDR1 SGHAT and CDR2 FQNNGV. The CDR3 spans 13 residues, from the cysteine through the phenylalanine. Only the CDR3 portion is preserved as DNA: 39 bases, with reading frame beginning at the first base.